The text below deals with one T cell receptor beta chain. The target antigen is unknown. The data belong to a study of blood T cells in healthy people across ages. This CDR3 is built from 15 residues. Per germline, CDR1 LNHNV and CDR2 YYDKDF (reference sequence). J was trimmed by 2 bases and V by 8 bases; bases with no gene match: 4. The study's findings and limits: Age showed a roughly linear inverse relationship with TCR beta diversity per million T cells. Not knowing donor CMV status may have confounded expanded clonotype changes. Naive CD4+ cells and diversity were both higher in long-lived donors than in aged donors.

Using a J-beta primer mix together with a sample-barcoded 5' primer, a second PCR was run for roughly 6 to 12 cycles. The template-switch adaptor was a 5' adaptor with 12 random nucleotides. It tagged each cDNA molecule. TCRdb passed the 5' RACE reads through MiXCR, listing each CDR3 protein once. The sample contains about 730,000 distinct CDR3 sequences, around 46% of which appear only once. Sequencing was carried out using blood. This clonotype originated in a woman aged 60-75 years in good health. The V call is TRBV15, the J call TRBJ2-3; 13 nucleotides align to TRBD2. The CDR3 protein is CATSGTSGNTDTQYF. DNA of the CDR3: TGTGCCACCTCCGGGACTAGCGGGAACACAGATACGCAGTATTTT.